Included here is one T cell receptor (beta chain) sequence, with context. The V and J ends lost 5 bases and 4 bases respectively, with 22 bases between them. The CDR3 length is 17 residues. The V gene's germline CDR1 is SGHTA and CDR2 FQGNSA. These data are taken from a study of OX40 agonist ivuxolimab in advanced cancers. Study background: Ivuxolimab was delivered to patients intravenously every 2 weeks at doses spanning 0.01 to 10 mg/kg. The dose-escalation cohort was about 80% male, with a mean age of 60 years, ranging about 23 to 79.

Assay used: immunoSEQ multiplex PCR; TCRdb lists only in-frame clones, some missing. Of about 68,000 clones in the sample, 65% to 90% were seen once. The chain is built from TRBV7-2 and TRBJ2-3, with D uncertain. The source was CD4+ or CD8+ T cells sorted from blood, collected in a trial of the OX40 agonist ivuxolimab. The receptor's source is an adult with an advanced solid tumor such as melanoma, head and neck, liver or kidney cancer. CDR3 amino acids: CASSEPTWVRSPDTQYF. CDR3 DNA sequence: TGTGCCAGCAGCGAACCCACTTGGGTCAGGAGCCCAGATACGCAGTATTTT.